A single sample gave rise to the 28 T cell receptor beta chains below, sequenced in a study of blood T cell repertoires in COVID-19 (dated by TCRdb to about 2020). Library creation used the immunoSEQ multiplex PCR assay. The clones in this table, taken by TCRdb from immuneACCESS, are in-frame only. Not every clone is retained; where verified, under half of the shortfall comes from an unresolved V gene, and the cause of the rest is unknown. This sample has roughly 230,000 clones in its table, and roughly 85% of those were observed once. The ten largest clones capture about 7% of the sample. Sequenced sample: PBMCs or T cells enriched from blood (not recorded which). The receptors were sampled from a woman aged 45 to 65 who had been exposed to COVID-19.

The chain combines TRBV6-1 with TRBJ2-1; D might be TRBD2 (7 bases). Trimming removed 2 bases at V and 5 bases at J, with 13 bases between. Germline V gene lookup returns CDR1 MNHNS and CDR2 SASEGT. The CDR3 runs 15 residues. CDR3 in amino acids: CASSEWRGPNNEQFF. The CDR3, as DNA: TGTGCCAGCAGTGAATGGCGGGGGCCTAACAATGAGCAGTTCTTC.

The chain links TRBV7-2 to TRBJ2-2, with a possible D match to TRBD2 (6 bases). The V gene lost 5 bases and the J gene lost 5 bases, with 18 bases spanning the gap. The CDR3 is 16 amino acids. From germline, CDR1 is SGHTA and CDR2 FQGNSA. The CDR3 here is CASSPRFWGVTGELFF. In DNA form, the CDR3 reads TGTGCCAGCAGCCCCCGGTTTTGGGGGGTAACCGGGGAGCTGTTTTTT.

This chain uses TRBV10-3 with TRBJ1-5, with D possibly matching TRBD1 (5 bases). V lost 8 bases and J lost 7, with 15 bases in between. Germline V gives CDR1 ENHRY, CDR2 SYGVKD. The CDR3 has 13 amino acids. The CDR3 bases are TGTGCCATCCAGGGTATGACCGACCAGCCCCAGCATTTT. Translation gives CAIQGMTDQPQHF.

This clone has only one observation. This sequence joins TRBV19 and TRBJ1-3, with 9 bases identical to TRBD1. The CDR3 contains 15 residues. The germline CDR1 and CDR2 sequences are LNHDA and SQIVND (reference sequence). The V and J ends lost 10 bases and 0 bases, in that order; junction bases with no gene match: 7. The CDR3 bases are TGTGCCACTGCACGACAGGGGGGCTCTGGAAACACCATATATTTT. This gives the protein CATARQGGSGNTIYF.

The rearrangement joins TRBV29-1 to TRBJ2-1; D gene uncertain. The CDR3 is made up of 11 amino acids. In germline, CDR1 is SQVTM, CDR2 ANQGSEA. V lost 3 bases and J lost 4, with 4 bases in between. DNA of the CDR3: TGCAGCGTTGAGACTTACAATGAGCAGTTCTTC. It is translated as CSVETYNEQFF.

In this sample, this clone turned up a few times. This chain links TRBV21-1 with TRBJ1-6. TRBV21-1 constitutes a pseudogene. The CDR3 covers 18 residues. CDR3 residues: CASSSRVEGRRDNSPLHF. In DNA, the CDR3 is TGTGCCAGCAGCTCTCGGGTAGAGGGCAGACGGGATAATTCACCCCTCCACTTT.

The chain joins TRBV5-4 to TRBJ2-1, with TRBD2 identical over 8 bases. The CDR3 has 14 residues. V was pared by 7 bases and J by 6 bases, with 9 bases of the junction left unmatched. Germline CDR1 is SGHNT and CDR2 is YYREEE (reference sequence). The CDR3 protein is CASLGGVRGNEQFF. The DNA for the CDR3 is TGTGCCAGCCTCGGGGGGGTCCGAGGCAATGAGCAGTTCTTC. The full variable domain, its missing parts supplied by reference TRBV5-4 and TRBJ2-1, is ETGVTQSPTHLIKTRGQQVTLRCSSQSGHNTVSWYQQALGQGPQFIFQYYREEENGRGNFPPRFSGLQFPNYSSELNVNALELDDSALYLCASLGGVRGNEQFFGPGTRLTVL.

V and J are TRBV11-1 and TRBJ1-1, with 8 bases aligning to TRBD1. This CDR3 region has 14 residues. Germline CDR1 SGHAT, CDR2 FQDESV (reference sequence). Trimming cost V 5 bases and J 7 bases; bases outside gene matches: 9. The CDR3 sequence: CASSPLFGTGEAFF. CDR3 DNA: TGTGCCAGCAGCCCGCTCTTTGGGACAGGTGAAGCTTTCTTT. Combining the CDR3 with reference TRBV11-1 and TRBJ1-1 gives the whole variable domain EAEVAQSPRYKITEKSQAVAFWCDPISGHATLYWYRQILGQGPELLVQFQDESVVDDSQLPKDRFSAERLKGVDSTLKIQPAELGDSAMYLCASSPLFGTGEAFFGQGTRLTVV.

V and J are TRBV2 and TRBJ2-2; 13 bases map to TRBD2. Losses at the gene ends were 6 bases for V and 4 bases for J; bases not matched to a gene: 5. This CDR3 region has 16 residues. CDR1 and CDR2 from the germline V gene are SNHLY and FYNNEI. Written as DNA, the CDR3 is TGTGCCAGCAGGGCCGGGACTAGCGGGGTCACCGGGGAGCTGTTTTTT. Encoded protein: CASRAGTSGVTGELFF.

The genes are TRBV10-3 and TRBJ1-1; TRBD1 is a possible D gene (6 bases). CDR3 length: 16 residues. Trimming cost V 2 bases and J 4 bases, with 17 bases left between them. From germline, CDR1 is ENHRY and CDR2 SYGVKD. CDR3 nucleotide sequence: TGTGCCATCAGTGAGCCTCACGGGGGGCGGGTCACTGAAGCTTTCTTT. It encodes CAISEPHGGRVTEAFF.

This clone has more than one count but fewer than ten. This chain connects TRBV19 to TRBJ1-1; 9 bases fit TRBD1. The trim removed 6 bases at V and 4 bases at J, leaving 12 bases unmatched. From germline, CDR1 is LNHDA and CDR2 SQIVND (reference sequence). This CDR3 has 16 amino acids. Written as DNA, the CDR3 is TGTGCCAGTAGCCCTAACTACAGGGGGCTGGGCACTGAAGCTTTCTTT. Amino acids: CASSPNYRGLGTEAFF.

The chain has TRBV5-8 and TRBJ1-1; TRBD1 matches 10 bases. Germline CDR1 reads SGHTS; CDR2 reads YDEGEE. The CDR3 totals 14 residues. V was clipped by 4 bases and J by 4 bases; unmatched bases: 4. As DNA, the CDR3 is TGTGCCAGCAGCCGGGGGGACAGGGGCACTGAAGCTTTCTTT. Translating it yields CASSRGDRGTEAFF.

This clone has only a few counts. V is TRBV30 and J is TRBJ1-3; D perhaps matches TRBD1 (6 bases). The CDR3 sequence is 13 residues long. Trimming removed 3 bases at V and 8 bases at J, with 14 bases between. Germline assignment: CDR1 GTSNPN and CDR2 SVGIG (reference sequence). The CDR3 nucleotides read TGTGCCTGGAGAAACAGGGCTGGGGACACCATATATTTT. Translated, it gives CAWRNRAGDTIYF.

The V and J genes are TRBV12-3 or TRBV12-4 and TRBJ1-4, with 11 bases matching TRBD1. The CDR3 totals 13 residues. The trim removed 4 bases at V and 8 bases at J, leaving 0 bases unmatched. CDR3 sequence (DNA): TGTGCCAGCAGTTGGGACAGGGGGGAAAAACTGTTTTTT. The encoded protein is CASSWDRGEKLFF.

The chain carries TRBV5-1 and TRBJ1-2; a weak D match, TRBD1 (6 bases). The CDR3 has 14 amino acids. Germline V gene lookup returns CDR1 SGHRS and CDR2 YFSETQ. V was pared by 5 bases and J by 8 bases, with 19 bases between. CDR3 loop: CASRGGPSLDGYTF. The CDR3 DNA sequence: TGCGCCAGCAGGGGGGGGCCCTCCTTGGACGGCTACACCTTC.

The chain couples TRBV2 to TRBJ1-1, with D perhaps matching TRBD1 (6 bases). Between the trimmed V and J ends, which lost 8 bases and 3 bases, there was a span of 16 bases. The CDR3 extends over 14 amino acids. Germline loops: CDR1 SNHLY, CDR2 FYNNEI. CDR3 DNA: TGTGCCAGCGAGGGGGGGGGACCACACACTGAAGCTTTCTTT. Protein: CASEGGGPHTEAFF.

The chain has TRBV5-1 and TRBJ2-1, with 7 bases aligning to TRBD1. CDR3 length equals 13 residues. Germline V gene data show CDR1 as SGHRS and CDR2 as YFSETQ. V lost 0 bases and J lost 14; bases outside the gene matches: 8. In nucleotides, the CDR3 is TGCGCCAGCAGCTTGGATAGAGGGACAGAGAAGTTCTTC. It encodes CASSLDRGTEKFF.

The table lists this clone with a few counts. The CDR3 protein is CASSLEGTNNEQFF. CDR3 bases: TGCGCCAGCAGCTTGGAGGGGACTAACAATGAGCAGTTCTTC. The chain employs TRBV5-1 and TRBJ2-1; 7 bases align to TRBD2. The CDR3 covers 14 residues. The V gene's germline CDR1 is SGHRS and CDR2 YFSETQ. Germline trimming cut 0 bases from V and 5 bases from J; bases unmatched to any gene: 2.

The chain joins TRBV28 to TRBJ1-2, with 9 bases lining up with TRBD1. CDR1 MDHEN and CDR2 SYDVKM come from the germline V gene. CDR3 length: 13 residues. V was clipped by 9 bases and J by 5 bases; unmatched bases: 7. This CDR3 reads CASLGDRAYGYTF. CDR3 sequence (DNA): TGTGCCAGTCTGGGGGACAGGGCATATGGCTACACCTTC.

A remark on this clone: In this CDR3 the conserved last residue, phenylalanine or tryptophan, is missing, so a read error is likely. It is unclear where the CDR3 begins or ends on the DNA, so no DNA is shown, and the CDR3 is as TCRdb lists it. This sequence joins TRBV2 and TRBJ2-7; TRBD1, as called in the table, went unchecked against the DNA. The CDR3 is made up of 12 amino acids, end residues included. CDR1 and CDR2 (germline): SNHLY, FYNNEI. The CDR3 spells CASSREDRASTL.

For this clone: One end of the junction does not line up with germline, which may come from a read error. The chain has TRBV30 and TRBJ1-1, with D tentatively TRBD1 (5 bases). The CDR3 has 12 residues. Germline-derived CDR1 and CDR2 are GTSNPN and SVGIG (reference sequence). Here the CDR3 DNA reads TGTGCCTGGACCTCAGACAGCGCTGAGGCTTTCTTT. This encodes CAWTSDSAEAFF.

The chain recombines TRBV2 with TRBJ2-3, with D uncertain. The CDR3 has 10 amino acids. Per the germline V gene, CDR1 is SNHLY and CDR2 is FYNNEI. V was pared by 6 bases and J by 11 bases, with 9 bases between. The CDR3 is CASREAGQYF. The CDR3 coding sequence is TGTGCCAGCAGAGAGGCCGGGCAGTATTTT.

V and J are TRBV7-2 and TRBJ1-3; 8 bases line up with TRBD1. The CDR3 contains 16 residues. With 3 bases clipped from V and 8 bases from J, the junction kept 12 bases outside the gene matches. Germline loops: CDR1 SGHTA, CDR2 FQGNSA. The CDR3 sequence: CASSFSGGGVGDTIYF. The CDR3 DNA sequence: TGTGCCAGCAGCTTTTCAGGGGGCGGGGTGGGCGACACCATATATTTT.

The chain combines TRBV5-1 with TRBJ2-3; TRBD2 aligns across 8 bases. Germline V gene data show CDR1 as SGHRS and CDR2 as YFSETQ. Trimming cost V 6 bases and J 9 bases; bases outside gene matches: 21. CDR3 length: 17 amino acids. The CDR3, as DNA: TGCGCCAGCATCTCCCGCCCGTGGTCGGGGGGGGCTGAAACGCAGTATTTT. Encoded protein: CASISRPWSGGAETQYF.

The chain links TRBV18 to TRBJ1-2; 8 bases map to TRBD1. Losses at the gene ends were 5 bases for V and 8 bases for J; bases not matched to a gene: 7. Germline values: CDR1 KGHSH, CDR2 LQKENI. This CDR3 has 13 amino acids. CDR3 amino acids: CASSSTGGGGYTF. The CDR3 region has the DNA TGTGCCAGCTCAAGTACAGGGGGAGGCGGCTACACCTTC.

This rearrangement joins TRBV10-3 to TRBJ1-4, with D hard to call. CDR1 ENHRY and CDR2 SYGVKD come from the germline V gene. Trimming stripped 3 bases from V and 4 bases from J, with 9 bases between. CDR3 size: 14 residues. CDR3 sequence reads: CAISDGVGNEKLFF. The CDR3 DNA sequence: TGTGCCATCAGTGACGGAGTCGGTAATGAAAAACTGTTTTTT.

The DNA of the CDR3 is TGCGCCAGCAGTCCCCGGGGGACCGGCTATGAGCAGTTCTTC. This codes for CASSPRGTGYEQFF. This chain uses TRBV4-3 with TRBJ2-1; D is possibly TRBD2 (6 bases). This CDR3 has 14 amino acids. CDR1 and CDR2 from the germline V gene are LGHNA and YSLEER. Trimming took off 6 bases at V and 8 bases at J, with 17 bases between the two ends.

V is TRBV15 and J is TRBJ2-5, with TRBD2 identical over 9 bases. CDR1 and CDR2 (germline): LNHNV, YYDKDF (reference sequence). This CDR3 is built from 19 residues. V trimming: 0 bases; J trimming: 4 bases; junction bases outside the gene matches: 15. Here the CDR3 reads CATSRDPGGGGAVGETQYF. The CDR3, as DNA: TGTGCCACCAGCAGAGATCCGGGTGGCGGGGGGGCCGTCGGAGAGACCCAGTACTTC.